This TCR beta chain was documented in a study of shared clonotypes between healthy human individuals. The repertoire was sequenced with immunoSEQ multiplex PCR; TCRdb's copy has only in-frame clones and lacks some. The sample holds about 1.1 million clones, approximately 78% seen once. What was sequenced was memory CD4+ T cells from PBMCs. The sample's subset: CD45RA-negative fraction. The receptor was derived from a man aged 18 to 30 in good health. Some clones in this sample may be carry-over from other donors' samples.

CDR3 nucleotides: TGTGCCAGCATGGTCCGGAACACAGATACGCAGTATTTT. As protein: CASMVRNTDTQYF. The chain links TRBV27 to TRBJ2-3; D gene uncertain. Trimming took off 7 bases at V and 2 bases at J, with 10 bases between the two ends. This CDR3 has 13 amino acids. In germline, CDR1 is MNHEY, CDR2 SMNVEV (reference sequence).